This TCR beta chain was identified during a study of molecular identifiers for immune sequencing clone quantification. CDR3 length equals 13 residues. Germline-derived CDR1 and CDR2 are MNHEY and SVGEGT. Trimming took 5 bases from V and 6 from J, leaving 11 bases between them. Note on this clonotype: One base away lies a much larger clone, so this may be a sequencing read error.

Via MiXCR, TCRdb re-called the PCR reads, giving one row per CDR3 protein. The sample records approximately 90,000 distinct CDR3 sequences, 20% to 25% being singletons. This receptor was identified in a human donor in good health. Some libraries in this study had Jurkat cell RNA spiked in. The sample consisted of naive CD8+ T cells from blood, with Jurkat cell RNA spiked in. Described subset: FACS-sorted CD8+CD4-CCR7+CD45RA+ naive T cells. This chain links TRBV6-2 or TRBV6-3 with TRBJ1-5; D ambiguous. CDR3: CASSHGRGQPQHF. CDR3 coding DNA: TGTGCCAGCAGTCACGGTCGGGGTCAGCCCCAGCATTTT.